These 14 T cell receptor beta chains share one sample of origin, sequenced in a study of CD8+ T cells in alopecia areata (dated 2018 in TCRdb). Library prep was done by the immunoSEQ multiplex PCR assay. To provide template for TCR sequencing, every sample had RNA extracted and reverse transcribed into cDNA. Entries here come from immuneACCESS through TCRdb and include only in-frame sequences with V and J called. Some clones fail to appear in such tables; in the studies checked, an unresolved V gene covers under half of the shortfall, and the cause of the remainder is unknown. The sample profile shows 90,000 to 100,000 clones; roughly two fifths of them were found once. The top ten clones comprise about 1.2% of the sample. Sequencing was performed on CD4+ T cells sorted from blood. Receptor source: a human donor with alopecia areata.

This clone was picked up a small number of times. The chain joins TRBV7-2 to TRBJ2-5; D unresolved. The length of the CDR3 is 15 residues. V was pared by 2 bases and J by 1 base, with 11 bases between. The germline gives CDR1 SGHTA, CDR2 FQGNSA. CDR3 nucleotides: TGTGCCAGCAGCTTATTCCCCGGTTTCCAAGAGACCCAGTACTTC. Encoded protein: CASSLFPGFQETQYF.

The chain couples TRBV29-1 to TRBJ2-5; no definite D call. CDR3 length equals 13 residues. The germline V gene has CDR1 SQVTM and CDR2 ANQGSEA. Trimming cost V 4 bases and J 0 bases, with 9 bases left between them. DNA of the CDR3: TGCAGCGTTGGGGCAACGTACCAAGAGACCCAGTACTTC. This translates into CSVGATYQETQYF. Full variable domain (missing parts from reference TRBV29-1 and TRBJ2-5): SAVISQKPSRDICQRGTSLTIQCQVDSQVTMMFWYRQQPGQSLTLIATANQGSEATYESGFVIDKFPISRPNLTFSTLTVSNMSPEDSSIYLCSVGATYQETQYFGPGTRLLVL.

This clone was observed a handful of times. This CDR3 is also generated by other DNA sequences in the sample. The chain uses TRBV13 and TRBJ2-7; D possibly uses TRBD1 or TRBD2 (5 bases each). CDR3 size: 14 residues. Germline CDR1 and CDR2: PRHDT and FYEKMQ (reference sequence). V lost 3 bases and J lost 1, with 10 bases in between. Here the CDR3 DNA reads TGTGCCAGCAGCTTGCCTGGGGGATCCTACGAGCAGTACTTC. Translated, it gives CASSLPGGSYEQYF.

Here the CDR3 DNA reads TGTGCCAGCAGCTTAGACACTATATCCTACGAGCAGTACTTC. It codes for CASSLDTISYEQYF. The chain has TRBV11-2 and TRBJ2-7; D not resolved. This CDR3 spans 14 amino acids. Germline V gene lookup returns CDR1 SGHAT and CDR2 FQNNGV. Trimming shortened V by 0 bases and J by 1 base, and 7 bases separated the two germline ends.

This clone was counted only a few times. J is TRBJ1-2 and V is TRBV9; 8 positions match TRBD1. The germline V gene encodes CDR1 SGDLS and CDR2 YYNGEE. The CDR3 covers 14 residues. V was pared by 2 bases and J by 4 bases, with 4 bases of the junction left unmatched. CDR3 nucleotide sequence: TGTGCCAGCAGCGTCACCGGGACAGGCTATGGCTACACCTTC. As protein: CASSVTGTGYGYTF.

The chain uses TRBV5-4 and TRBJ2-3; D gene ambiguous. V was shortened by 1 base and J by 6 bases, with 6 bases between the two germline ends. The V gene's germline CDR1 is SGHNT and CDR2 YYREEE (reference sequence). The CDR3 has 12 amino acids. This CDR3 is CASSLLGDTQYF. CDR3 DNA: TGTGCCAGCAGCTTGTTAGGTGATACGCAGTATTTT.

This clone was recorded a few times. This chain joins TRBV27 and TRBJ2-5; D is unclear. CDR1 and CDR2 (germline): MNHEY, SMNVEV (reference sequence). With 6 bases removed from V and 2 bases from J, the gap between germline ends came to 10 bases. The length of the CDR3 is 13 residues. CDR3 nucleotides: TGTGCCAGCAGCTCGGTCAATCAAGAGACCCAGTACTTC. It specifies CASSSVNQETQYF.

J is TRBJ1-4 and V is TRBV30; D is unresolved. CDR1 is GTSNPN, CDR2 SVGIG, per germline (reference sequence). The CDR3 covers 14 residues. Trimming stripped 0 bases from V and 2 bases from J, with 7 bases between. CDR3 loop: CAWSVSPTNEKLFF. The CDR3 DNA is TGTGCCTGGAGTGTATCGCCTACTAATGAAAAACTGTTTTTT.

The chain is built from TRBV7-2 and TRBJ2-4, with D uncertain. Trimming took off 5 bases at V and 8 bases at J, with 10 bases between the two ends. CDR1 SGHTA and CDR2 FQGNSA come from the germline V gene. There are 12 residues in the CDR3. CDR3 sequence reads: CASSPGSYIQYF. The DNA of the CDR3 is TGTGCCAGCAGCCCCGGCTCGTACATTCAGTACTTC.

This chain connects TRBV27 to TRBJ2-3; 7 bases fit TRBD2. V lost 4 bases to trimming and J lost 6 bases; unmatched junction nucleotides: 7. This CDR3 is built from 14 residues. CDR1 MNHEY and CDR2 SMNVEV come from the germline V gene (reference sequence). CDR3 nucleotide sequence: TGTGCCAGCAGTTATGGCGGGGGTACGGATACGCAGTATTTT. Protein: CASSYGGGTDTQYF.

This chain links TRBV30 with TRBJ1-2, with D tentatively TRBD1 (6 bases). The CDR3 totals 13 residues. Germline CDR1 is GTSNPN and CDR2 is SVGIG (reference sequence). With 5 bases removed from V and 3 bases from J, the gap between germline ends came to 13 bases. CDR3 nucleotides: TGTGCCTGGTACAGGGTCTTAGACTATGGCTACACCTTC. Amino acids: CAWYRVLDYGYTF.

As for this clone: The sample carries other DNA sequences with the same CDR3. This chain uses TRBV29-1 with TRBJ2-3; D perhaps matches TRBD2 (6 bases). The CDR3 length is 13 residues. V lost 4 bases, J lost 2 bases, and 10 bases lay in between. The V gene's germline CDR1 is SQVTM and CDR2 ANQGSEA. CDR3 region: CSVVGGITDTQYF. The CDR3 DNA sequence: TGCAGCGTTGTCGGGGGTATCACAGATACGCAGTATTTT.

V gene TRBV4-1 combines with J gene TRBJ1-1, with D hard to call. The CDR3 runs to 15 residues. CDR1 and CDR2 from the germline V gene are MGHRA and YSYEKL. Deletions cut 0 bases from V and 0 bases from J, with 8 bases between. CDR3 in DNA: TGCGCCAGCAGCCAAGATCTGGGTATGAACACTGAAGCTTTCTTT. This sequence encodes CASSQDLGMNTEAFF.

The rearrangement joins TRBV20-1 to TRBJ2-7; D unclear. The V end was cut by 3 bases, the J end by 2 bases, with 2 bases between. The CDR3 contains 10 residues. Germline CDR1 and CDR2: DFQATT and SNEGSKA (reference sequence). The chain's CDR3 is CSASPYEQYF. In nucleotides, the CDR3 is TGCAGTGCTAGTCCCTACGAGCAGTACTTC.